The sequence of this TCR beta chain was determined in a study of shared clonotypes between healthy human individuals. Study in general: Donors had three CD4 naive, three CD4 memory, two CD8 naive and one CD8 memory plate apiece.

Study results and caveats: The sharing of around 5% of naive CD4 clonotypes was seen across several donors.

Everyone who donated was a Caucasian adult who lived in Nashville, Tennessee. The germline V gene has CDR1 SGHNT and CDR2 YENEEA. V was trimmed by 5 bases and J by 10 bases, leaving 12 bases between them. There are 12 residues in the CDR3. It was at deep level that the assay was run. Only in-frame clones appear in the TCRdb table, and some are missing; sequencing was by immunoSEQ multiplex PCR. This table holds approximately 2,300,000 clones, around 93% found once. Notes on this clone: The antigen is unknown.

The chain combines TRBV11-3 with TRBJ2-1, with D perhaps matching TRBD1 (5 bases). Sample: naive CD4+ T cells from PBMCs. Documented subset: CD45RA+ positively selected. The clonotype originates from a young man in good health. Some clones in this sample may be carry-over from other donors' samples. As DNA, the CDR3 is TGTGCCAGCAGCCTCCCTGGACAAGAGCAGTTCTTC. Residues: CASSLPGQEQFF.